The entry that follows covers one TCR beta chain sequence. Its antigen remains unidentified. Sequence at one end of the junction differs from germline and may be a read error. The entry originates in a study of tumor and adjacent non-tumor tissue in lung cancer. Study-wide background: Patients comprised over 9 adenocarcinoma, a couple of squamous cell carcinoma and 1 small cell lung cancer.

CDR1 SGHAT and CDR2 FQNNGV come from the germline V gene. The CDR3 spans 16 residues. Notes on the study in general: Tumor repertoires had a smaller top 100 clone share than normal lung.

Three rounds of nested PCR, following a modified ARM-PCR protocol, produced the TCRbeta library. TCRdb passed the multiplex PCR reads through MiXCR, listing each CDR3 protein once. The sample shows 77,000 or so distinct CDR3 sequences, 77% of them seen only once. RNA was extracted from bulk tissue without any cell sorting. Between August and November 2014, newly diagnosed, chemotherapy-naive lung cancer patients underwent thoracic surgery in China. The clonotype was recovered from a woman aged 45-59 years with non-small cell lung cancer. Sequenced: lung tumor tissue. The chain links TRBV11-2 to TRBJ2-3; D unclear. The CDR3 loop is CASSLGIMVETDTQYF. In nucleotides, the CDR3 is TGTGCCAGTAGCTTAGGTATAATGGTTGAGACAGATACGCAGTATTTT.